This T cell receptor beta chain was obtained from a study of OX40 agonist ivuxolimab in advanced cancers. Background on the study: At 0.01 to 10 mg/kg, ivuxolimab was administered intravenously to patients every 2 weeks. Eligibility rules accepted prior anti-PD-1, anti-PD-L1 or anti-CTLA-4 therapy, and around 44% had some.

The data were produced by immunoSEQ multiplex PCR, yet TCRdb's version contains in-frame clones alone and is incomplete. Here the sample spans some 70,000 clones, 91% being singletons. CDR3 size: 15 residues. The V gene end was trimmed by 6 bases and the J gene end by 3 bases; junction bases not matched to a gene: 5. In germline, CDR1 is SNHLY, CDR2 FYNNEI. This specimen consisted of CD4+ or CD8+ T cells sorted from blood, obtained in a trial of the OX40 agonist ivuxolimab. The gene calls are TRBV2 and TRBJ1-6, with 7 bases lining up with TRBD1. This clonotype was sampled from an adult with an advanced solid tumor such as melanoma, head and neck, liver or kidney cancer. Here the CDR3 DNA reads TGTGCCAGCAGGCGTACAGGGGACTATAATTCACCCCTCCACTTT. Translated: CASRRTGDYNSPLHF.